These 24 T cell receptor beta chains were sequenced from one sample in a study of cytomegalovirus exposure and HLA in healthy donors. It was with 60 Vbeta and 13 Jbeta primers that the PCR ran. Data came from immunoSEQ multiplex PCR; TCRdb stores just in-frame clones and leaves some out. The sample holds fewer than 110,000 clones, 75% seen once. Sequencing was carried out using PBMCs. These receptors came from a man in his fifties or sixties in good health and CMV-seronegative.

The chain recombines TRBV13 with TRBJ1-1; 8 bases are shared with TRBD1. The CDR3 runs 15 residues. With 3 bases clipped from V and 4 bases from J, the junction kept 7 bases outside the gene matches. Looked up from germline, CDR1 is PRHDT and CDR2 is FYEKMQ (reference sequence). The CDR3: CASSFPDRGGTEAFF. As DNA, the CDR3 is TGTGCCAGCAGCTTTCCAGACAGGGGCGGCACTGAAGCTTTCTTT.

This chain connects TRBV19 to TRBJ1-2; D is possibly TRBD1 (5 bases). The CDR3 spans 12 residues. Trimming took 5 bases from V and 8 from J, leaving 12 bases between them. Germline assignment: CDR1 LNHDA and CDR2 SQIVND (reference sequence). In DNA form, the CDR3 reads TGTGCCAGTAGTTTGCCAGGGCGAGGCTACACCTTC. Translation gives CASSLPGRGYTF.

This clone has just one count. Mismatch with germline at one junction end may stem from a read error. This chain connects TRBV7-9 to TRBJ2-5, with 10 bases that match TRBD1. The CDR3 extends over 14 amino acids. The V gene's germline CDR1 is SEHNR and CDR2 FQNEAQ (reference sequence). CDR3 sequence (DNA): TGTTCCAGCAGCCTGGACAGGGGGGAAGAGACCCAGTACTTC. This translates into CSSSLDRGEETQYF.

V gene TRBV10-1 combines with J gene TRBJ1-2; D remains ambiguous. The germline CDR1 and CDR2 sequences are WNHNN and SYGVQD (reference sequence). The V and J ends lost 5 bases and 2 bases respectively, with 9 bases between them. The CDR3 runs 13 residues. CDR3 coding DNA: TGCGCCAGCAGTCGGACGGGGAACTATGGCTACACCTTC. Its protein product is CASSRTGNYGYTF.

The rearrangement links TRBV27 to TRBJ2-3, with 10 bases identical to TRBD1. J was trimmed by 4 bases and V by 6 bases; bases with no gene match: 4. The CDR3 consists of 14 residues. The germline V gene encodes CDR1 MNHEY and CDR2 SMNVEV (reference sequence). DNA of the CDR3: TGTGCCAGCAGAAAGACAGGGGGCGCAGATACGCAGTATTTT. Residues: CASRKTGGADTQYF.

The DNA of the CDR3 is TGCGCCAGCAGCTTGGTGCAGGGCTCCTACAATGAGCAGTTCTTC. Translated: CASSLVQGSYNEQFF. The chain links TRBV5-1 to TRBJ2-1; the D gene is possibly TRBD1 (5 bases). Germline CDR1 reads SGHRS; CDR2 reads YFSETQ. The CDR3 is made up of 15 amino acids. V lost 0 bases and J lost 0, with 7 bases in between.

The V and J genes are TRBV7-2 and TRBJ1-5; 7 bases line up with TRBD1. The V gene's germline CDR1 is SGHTA and CDR2 FQGNSA. The CDR3 loop spans 15 amino acids. With 1 base clipped from V and 3 bases from J, the junction kept 3 bases outside the gene matches. The chain's CDR3 is CASSLVGTDNQPQHF. In DNA form, the CDR3 reads TGTGCCAGCAGCTTAGTTGGGACAGACAATCAGCCCCAGCATTTT.

This clone was counted a few times. This sequence joins TRBV28 and TRBJ1-1; 8 bases align to TRBD1. From germline, CDR1 is MDHEN and CDR2 SYDVKM. V gave up 3 bases and J gave up 5 bases; unmatched junction bases: 14. The CDR3 length is 17 residues. The CDR3 nucleotides read TGTGCCAGCAGTTTGCTGGGGTTGGACAGGGTAGAAACTGAAGCTTTCTTT. Its protein product is CASSLLGLDRVETEAFF.

Only a few counts were recorded for this clone. This chain links TRBV2 with TRBJ2-7; 10 bases match TRBD2. The V and J ends lost 6 bases and 6 bases, in that order; junction bases with no gene match: 8. From germline, CDR1 is SNHLY and CDR2 FYNNEI. The CDR3 totals 14 residues. CDR3 loop: CASRTSSGGGEQYF. The CDR3 nucleotides read TGTGCCAGCAGGACCTCTAGCGGGGGAGGCGAGCAGTACTTC. Together with reference TRBV2 and TRBJ2-7, the CDR3 gives the full variable domain: EPEVTQTPSHQVTQMGQEVILRCVPISNHLYFYWYRQILGQKVEFLVSFYNNEISEKSEIFDDQFSVERPDGSNFTLKIRSTKLEDSAMYFCASRTSSGGGEQYFGPGTRLTVT.

The V call is TRBV7-3, the J call TRBJ1-1; 10 nucleotides match TRBD1. V dropped 6 bases and J dropped 4; count of bases not matched to a gene: 5. The CDR3 spans 14 residues. The germline V gene encodes CDR1 SGHTA and CDR2 FQGTGA. The CDR3 reads CASRPGQGGTEAFF. CDR3 nucleotide sequence: TGTGCCAGCAGACCTGGACAGGGGGGCACTGAAGCTTTCTTT.

The chain recombines TRBV27 with TRBJ1-1; D gene unclear. Germline V lookup: CDR1 MNHEY, CDR2 SMNVEV (reference sequence). V shed 3 bases and J shed 7 bases, with 12 bases lying between them. The CDR3 sequence is 13 residues long. DNA of the CDR3: TGTGCCAGCAGTTTGACCCCGTGGAGTGAAGCTTTCTTT. This codes for CASSLTPWSEAFF.

This clone was counted between two and nine times. V usage is TRBV5-1 and J usage is TRBJ2-5; maybe TRBD1 (5 bases). Looked up from germline, CDR1 is SGHRS and CDR2 is YFSETQ. The length of the CDR3 is 14 residues. V lost 2 bases and J 3 bases, leaving 11 bases between the germline ends. The chain's CDR3 is CASSLAGSEETQYF. For the CDR3, the DNA is TGCGCCAGCAGCTTAGCAGGGTCAGAAGAGACCCAGTACTTC. Combining the CDR3 with reference TRBV5-1 and TRBJ2-5 gives the whole variable domain KAGVTQTPRYLIKTRGQQVTLSCSPISGHRSVSWYQQTPGQGLQFLFEYFSETQRNKGNFPGRFSGRQFSNSRSEMNVSTLELGDSALYLCASSLAGSEETQYFGPGTRLLVL.

The chain couples TRBV30 to TRBJ2-7, with D perhaps TRBD2 (6 bases). In germline, CDR1 is GTSNPN, CDR2 SVGIG (reference sequence). V shed 0 bases and J shed 6 bases, with 12 bases lying between them. The CDR3 is 13 residues long. DNA of the CDR3: TGTGCCTGGAGTGTACGTAGGAGGGGCGAGCAGTACTTC. The encoded protein is CAWSVRRRGEQYF. The complete variable domain, with remaining parts taken from reference TRBV30 and TRBJ2-7, reads SQTIHQWPATLVQPVGSPLSLECTVEGTSNPNLYWYRQAAGRGLQLLFYSVGIGQISSEVPQNLSASRPQDRQFILSSKKLLLSDSGFYLCAWSVRRRGEQYFGPGTRLTVT.

V usage is TRBV5-1 and J usage is TRBJ2-3; possible D gene TRBD2, 5 bases. The CDR3 totals 16 residues. V lost 0 bases and J lost 2, with 13 bases in between. CDR1 is SGHRS, CDR2 YFSETQ, per germline. Written as DNA, the CDR3 is TGCGCCAGCAGCTTGGGTTCTGGCGGGCCCACAGATACGCAGTATTTT. Protein sequence: CASSLGSGGPTDTQYF.

The rearrangement uses TRBV25-1 and TRBJ1-3; D gene uncertain. CDR1 MGHDK and CDR2 SYGVNS come from the germline V gene. The V and J ends lost 4 bases and 2 bases respectively, with 12 bases between them. This CDR3 comprises 15 residues. CDR3 in DNA: TGTGCCAGCAGTGGGAGTTTAGGAGCTGGAAACACCATATATTTT. Its protein product is CASSGSLGAGNTIYF.

The gene calls are TRBV9 and TRBJ1-3; 9 bases are shared with TRBD1. The trim removed 4 bases at V and 0 bases at J, leaving 5 bases unmatched. The V gene's germline CDR1 is SGDLS and CDR2 YYNGEE. The CDR3 is made up of 16 amino acids. The CDR3 sequence: CASSWTGDSSGNTIYF. The DNA for the CDR3 is TGTGCCAGCAGCTGGACAGGGGATAGCTCTGGAAACACCATATATTTT.

This clone was detected many times. V gene TRBV4-3 combines with J gene TRBJ1-2; 7 bases are shared with TRBD1. Germline-derived CDR1 and CDR2 are LGHNA and YSLEER. This CDR3 region has 15 residues. The trim removed 0 bases at V and 4 bases at J, leaving 5 bases unmatched. The CDR3 is CASSQDTGASYGYTF. CDR3 in DNA: TGCGCCAGCAGCCAAGATACAGGGGCCAGCTATGGCTACACCTTC.

The V and J genes are TRBV5-4 and TRBJ1-2, with TRBD1 identical over 12 bases. CDR3 length: 16 residues. Per germline, CDR1 SGHNT and CDR2 YYREEE (reference sequence). Trimming at V came to 4 bases and at J to 7 bases, leaving 11 bases not matched to a gene. CDR3 coding DNA: TGTGCCAGCAGCCATGCCCGGGACAGGGGGCTCAGTGGCTACACCTTC. This encodes CASSHARDRGLSGYTF.

This CDR3 reads CASSSPTNPGQGRHNEQFF. In nucleotides, the CDR3 is TGTGCCAGCAGTTCCCCTACCAACCCAGGACAGGGGAGACACAATGAGCAGTTCTTC. The chain carries TRBV28 and TRBJ2-1; 9 positions agree with TRBD1. This CDR3 region has 19 residues. CDR1 is MDHEN, CDR2 SYDVKM, per germline. V lost 4 bases to trimming and J lost 5 bases; unmatched junction nucleotides: 18.

The V and J genes are TRBV27 and TRBJ2-2, with TRBD1 matching over 8 bases. Germline V CDR1 and CDR2: MNHEY, SMNVEV (reference sequence). This CDR3 has 15 amino acids. The V gene end was trimmed by 6 bases and the J gene end by 8 bases; junction bases not matched to a gene: 11. CDR3 in DNA: TGTGCCAGCAGCCGTAGACAGGGGTTTGGTGGGGAGCTGTTTTTT. Translating gives CASSRRQGFGGELFF.

As DNA, the CDR3 is TGCGCCAGCAGCCACCGGGACAGACAAGAGACCCAGTACTTC. It translates to CASSHRDRQETQYF. The chain couples TRBV5-1 to TRBJ2-5, with 7 positions matching TRBD1. CDR1 and CDR2 (germline): SGHRS, YFSETQ. CDR3 size: 14 residues. Trimming at V came to 4 bases and at J to 2 bases, leaving 5 bases not matched to a gene.

This chain joins TRBV7-3 and TRBJ2-5; possibly TRBD2 for D (6 bases). CDR1 is SGHTA and CDR2 is FQGTGA in the germline V gene. The length of the CDR3 is 13 residues. Trimming took off 2 bases at V and 9 bases at J, with 13 bases between the two ends. The CDR3, as DNA: TGTGCCAGCAGCTTAGTGGGGACTGAGGCCCAGTACTTC. Its translation is CASSLVGTEAQYF.

The gene calls are TRBV9 and TRBJ2-2, with TRBD2 identical over 10 bases. J gave up 7 bases and V 4 bases, and 4 bases lay outside the gene matches. CDR3 length equals 14 residues. CDR1 and CDR2 (germline): SGDLS, YYNGEE. CDR3 loop: CASSLAGVVGELFF. The CDR3 DNA is TGTGCCAGCAGCCTAGCGGGAGTGGTCGGGGAGCTGTTTTTT.

For this clone: The same CDR3 is also encoded by other DNA sequences in this sample. The chain combines TRBV20-1 with TRBJ2-5; D gene unclear. With the DNA end fitting TRBJ2-7 better, the J assignment may be wrong. The germline gives CDR1 DFQATT, CDR2 SNEGSKA (reference sequence). This CDR3 comprises 11 residues. For the CDR3, the DNA is TGCAGTGCTAGGGTGTCCTACGAGCAGTACTTC. Amino acids: CSARVSYEQYF.